These 21 T cell receptor beta chains came from one sample sequenced in a study of shared clonotypes between healthy human individuals. This table comes from immunoSEQ multiplex PCR, and its TCRdb copy is limited to in-frame clones, with some not included. The sample gives around 2,000,000 clones, 85% to 95% of which show up once; 0.1% to 0.15% is in the top ten. Sequencing was performed on naive CD4+ T cells sorted from blood. The subset: CD45RA+ positively selected. Receptors were obtained from a man between 18 and 35 years old in good health.

Comment on this clone: The sample has other DNA sequences that encode this CDR3 too. The chain is built from TRBV6-1 and TRBJ1-5; D unclear. The germline V gene encodes CDR1 MNHNS and CDR2 SASEGT. V gave up 3 bases and J gave up 3 bases, with 6 bases separating them. The CDR3 sequence is 13 residues long. CDR3 bases: TGTGCCAGCAGTGAGTCGCTCAATCAGCCCCAGCATTTT. This sequence encodes CASSESLNQPQHF.

The CDR3 region is CASRSVVAGAPTNYGYTF. Here the CDR3 DNA reads TGTGCCAGCAGATCCGTTGTGGCAGGGGCCCCAACTAACTATGGCTACACCTTC. The chain combines TRBV7-9 with TRBJ1-2, with a weak D call TRBD1 (6 bases). CDR1 is SEHNR and CDR2 is FQNEAQ in the germline V gene (reference sequence). Trimming took 6 bases from V and 0 from J, leaving 23 bases between them. This CDR3 region has 18 residues.

In this sample, this clone turned up once. V is TRBV5-1 and J is TRBJ2-3; D gene unclear. The germline CDR1 and CDR2 sequences are SGHRS and YFSETQ. With 4 bases removed from V and 1 base from J, the gap between germline ends came to 10 bases. The CDR3 is 14 residues long. The CDR3 DNA follows: TGCGCCAGCAGCCCGGCTGTGGGCACAGATACGCAGTATTTT. Protein sequence: CASSPAVGTDTQYF.

The chain is built from TRBV4-1 and TRBJ2-2; D is ambiguous. The CDR3 sequence is 15 residues long. Germline-derived CDR1 and CDR2 are MGHRA and YSYEKL. The V and J ends lost 3 bases and 0 bases respectively, with 8 bases between them. CDR3 region: CASSHIASNTGELFF. The CDR3, as DNA: TGCGCCAGCAGCCATATAGCTTCGAACACCGGGGAGCTGTTTTTT.

The J gene is TRBJ2-7, the V gene TRBV4-1, with TRBD1 matching 8 bases. The CDR3 has 13 residues. Germline CDR1 and CDR2: MGHRA and YSYEKL. The V and J ends lost 6 bases and 3 bases, in that order; junction bases with no gene match: 4. CDR3 coding DNA: TGCGCCAGCAGTATAGGACAGGGCTACGAGCAGTACTTC. Residues: CASSIGQGYEQYF.

The V call is TRBV2, the J call TRBJ1-1; possibly TRBD1 for D (6 bases). Germline CDR1 and CDR2: SNHLY and FYNNEI. The CDR3 is made up of 13 amino acids. With 9 bases removed from V and 1 base from J, the gap between germline ends came to 12 bases. As DNA, the CDR3 is TGTGCCAGTGGGGGACAAGAGAACACTGAAGCTTTCTTT. This gives the protein CASGGQENTEAFF.

This clone was observed a few times. In the same sample, other DNA sequences code for this CDR3. The rearrangement joins TRBV11-2 to TRBJ2-1; 8 bases fit TRBD2. Germline V CDR1 and CDR2: SGHAT, FQNNGV. The CDR3 is 15 residues long. V was pared by 4 bases and J by 1 base, with 3 bases of the junction left unmatched. CDR3 protein: CASSSIAGSYNEQFF. Written as DNA, the CDR3 is TGTGCCAGCAGCTCGATAGCGGGGTCCTACAATGAGCAGTTCTTC.

This chain uses TRBV7-3 with TRBJ2-3; TRBD2 agrees at 13 bases. After removal of 3 bases from V and 5 bases from J, the junction contained 5 bases not matched to a gene. Germline CDR1 and CDR2: SGHTA and FQGTGA. The CDR3 covers 16 residues. CDR3 DNA: TGTGCCAGCAGCTTGAGTGGACTAGCGGGGGTAGATACGCAGTATTTT. Its protein product is CASSLSGLAGVDTQYF. The full variable domain, its missing parts supplied by reference TRBV7-3 and TRBJ2-3, is GAGVSQTPSNKVTEKGKYVELRCDPISGHTALYWYRQSLGQGPEFLIYFQGTGAADDSGLPNDRFFAVRPEGSVSTLKIQRTERGDSAVYLCASSLSGLAGVDTQYFGPGTRLTVL.

As regards this clone: This CDR3 is also generated by other DNA sequences in the sample. The chain carries TRBV14 and TRBJ1-6, with unresolved D. V lost 5 bases and J 6 bases, leaving 8 bases between the germline ends. The CDR3 spans 13 residues. Per the germline V gene, CDR1 is SGHDN and CDR2 is FVKESK. The CDR3 nucleotides read TGTGCCAGCAGCTCTGAGGGTAATTCACCCCTCCACTTT. It translates to CASSSEGNSPLHF.

This chain joins TRBV5-4 and TRBJ1-1; D remains ambiguous. The CDR3 has 15 residues. CDR1 is SGHNT and CDR2 is YYREEE in the germline V gene (reference sequence). The ends were cut back, 0 bases at V and 6 bases at J, with 15 bases in the middle. CDR3 DNA sequence: TGTGCCAGCAGCTTGGACGGTCGTCCAGGTCCTGAAGCTTTCTTT. Residues: CASSLDGRPGPEAFF.

The chain couples TRBV11-3 to TRBJ2-3, with 13 bases that match TRBD2. Germline V gene lookup returns CDR1 SGHNT and CDR2 YENEEA. V shed 4 bases and J 5 bases; nucleotides not matched to a gene: 3. CDR3 size: 15 residues. For the CDR3, the DNA is TGTGCCAGCAGCTGGACTAGCGGGAGTCAAGATACGCAGTATTTT. It yields the protein CASSWTSGSQDTQYF.

The chain combines TRBV14 with TRBJ2-5; D is possibly TRBD2 (5 bases). Trimming removed 1 base at V and 7 bases at J, with 16 bases between. Germline V gene lookup returns CDR1 SGHDN and CDR2 FVKESK. The CDR3 has 15 amino acids. The CDR3 spells CASSQGSVPMWTQYF. CDR3 DNA sequence: TGTGCCAGCAGCCAAGGTAGCGTGCCGATGTGGACCCAGTACTTC.

This clone was seen a single time. J is TRBJ1-4 and V is TRBV28; the D is unclear. The CDR3 sequence is 12 residues long. Per germline, CDR1 MDHEN and CDR2 SYDVKM. V was shortened by 4 bases and J by 6 bases, with 6 bases between the two germline ends. The CDR3 loop is CASSSMDEKLFF. The DNA of the CDR3 is TGTGCCAGCAGTTCTATGGATGAAAAACTGTTTTTT. The full variable domain, in which reference TRBV28 and TRBJ1-4 provide the parts outside the CDR3, is DVKVTQSSRYLVKRTGEKVFLECVQDMDHENMFWYRQDPGLGLRLIYFSYDVKMKEKGDIPEGYSVSREKKERFSLILESASTNQTSMYLCASSSMDEKLFFGSGTQLSVL.

Concerning this clone itself: It is unclear where the CDR3 begins or ends on the DNA, so no DNA is shown, and the CDR3 is as TCRdb lists it. The V gene is TRBV18, the J gene TRBJ2-2; the table calls TRBD2, which could not be checked here. The CDR3 has 14 residues if both end residues are counted. Germline CDR1 KGHSH, CDR2 LQKENI. CDR3 loop: CASSPRTSGRELFF.

The genes are TRBV6-6 and TRBJ2-2; unclear D gene. Germline CDR1 MNHNY, CDR2 SVGAGI (reference sequence). The length of the CDR3 is 12 residues. Trimming removed 4 bases from V and 4 bases from J, with 4 bases in between. The CDR3 here is CASSSSTGELFF. In DNA, the CDR3 is TGTGCCAGCAGTTCCTCCACCGGGGAGCTGTTTTTT.

The chain has TRBV30 and TRBJ1-4; D might be TRBD1 (5 bases). CDR1 is GTSNPN, CDR2 SVGIG, per germline (reference sequence). V was clipped by 2 bases and J by 14 bases, with 24 bases between them. This CDR3 comprises 15 residues. In DNA form, the CDR3 reads TGTGCCTGGAGTCAACCCGGGGGGGGTGAGGGAAACCTGTTTTTT. Its translation is CAWSQPGGGEGNLFF.

The rearrangement joins TRBV15 to TRBJ1-2; D gene unclear. Per the germline V gene, CDR1 is LNHNV and CDR2 is YYDKDF (reference sequence). The CDR3 is made up of 15 amino acids. V lost 1 base, J lost 1 base, and 10 bases lay in between. The CDR3 here is CATSRGGPSNYGYTF. CDR3 bases: TGTGCCACCAGCAGAGGCGGTCCTAGTAACTATGGCTACACCTTC. The full variable domain, rest sourced from reference TRBV15 and TRBJ1-2, is DAMVIQNPRYQVTQFGKPVTLSCSQTLNHNVMYWYQQKSSQAPKLLFHYYDKDFNNEADTPDNFQSRRPNTSFCFLDIRSPGLGDTAMYLCATSRGGPSNYGYTFGSGTRLTVV.

The rearrangement joins TRBV7-3 to TRBJ2-3; D tentatively fits TRBD1 or TRBD2 (5 bases each). Per germline, CDR1 SGHTA and CDR2 FQGTGA. There are 15 residues in the CDR3. Trimming cost V 2 bases and J 0 bases, with 9 bases left between them. Written as DNA, the CDR3 is TGTGCCAGCAGCTTACAGGGACGTAGCACAGATACGCAGTATTTT. Protein product: CASSLQGRSTDTQYF.

The J gene is TRBJ2-1, the V gene TRBV5-4; D is possibly TRBD2 (5 bases). Per germline, CDR1 SGHNT and CDR2 YYREEE (reference sequence). V lost 1 base to trimming and J lost 3 bases, with 8 bases between them. The CDR3 sequence is 14 residues long. The CDR3 spells CASSLNEGYNEQFF. The CDR3 nucleotides read TGTGCCAGCAGCTTGAATGAGGGCTACAATGAGCAGTTCTTC. Supplemented by reference TRBV5-4 and TRBJ2-1, the full variable domain reads ETGVTQSPTHLIKTRGQQVTLRCSSQSGHNTVSWYQQALGQGPQFIFQYYREEENGRGNFPPRFSGLQFPNYSSELNVNALELDDSALYLCASSLNEGYNEQFFGPGTRLTVL.

The J gene is TRBJ2-1, the V gene TRBV27; 8 bases agree with TRBD1. This CDR3 region has 14 residues. Germline V gene sequence: CDR1 MNHEY, CDR2 SMNVEV (reference sequence). After removal of 6 bases from V and 6 bases from J, the junction contained 7 bases not matched to a gene. The CDR3 reads CASRLDRAFNEQFF. CDR3 sequence (DNA): TGTGCCAGCAGACTGGACAGGGCTTTCAATGAGCAGTTCTTC.

The chain is built from TRBV5-1 and TRBJ2-7; D possibly corresponds to TRBD1 (6 bases). This CDR3 has 15 amino acids. V was trimmed by 0 bases and J by 0 bases, leaving 10 bases between them. Germline CDR1 reads SGHRS; CDR2 reads YFSETQ. In nucleotides, the CDR3 is TGCGCCAGCAGCTTGGCGGCGGACAGCTCCTACGAGCAGTACTTC. It translates to CASSLAADSSYEQYF.